This T cell receptor (beta chain) was profiled in a study of T cells in Graves' hyperthyroidism and ophthalmopathy (dated by TCRdb to between 2018 and 2021). For context, the study as a whole: Peripheral blood was sampled at the time of initial diagnosis, prior to any treatment. Thyroid tissue and blood T-cell repertoires from six or seven Graves' hyperthyroidism patients were also compared in the study. TCR V-J signatures able to tell the groups apart were searched for in a discovery cohort of 90 to 100 patients, of whom fewer than 45 had Graves' ophthalmopathy and some 60 had stable Graves' hyperthyroidism. Prospective prediction of ophthalmopathy was tested in an independent validation cohort consisting of 18 to 20 hyperthyroidism patients and around 16 patients who later progressed to ophthalmopathy. The roughly 100 discovery patients were divided at random into training and test sets in a 7:3 ratio. Once sampling was done, hyperthyroidism patients were given methimazole at a starting dose of 30 mg daily, whereas ophthalmopathy patients were given high-dose intravenous methylprednisolone. TCR Vbeta CDR3 sequencing of 130 to 150 peripheral blood samples (43 ophthalmopathy, 75 hyperthyroidism and some 17 progressor patients) is reported in the paper.

Results and caveats for the whole study, not just this receptor: Sample size was not statistically predetermined, and investigators were not blinded to group allocation. A model built on a 13 V-J signature distinguished ophthalmopathy from stable hyperthyroidism, reaching about 88% sensitivity and 81.08% specificity in cross-validation and 80%/75% in testing. During validation, the model predicted progression to ophthalmopathy a median of approximately 6 months ahead of onset, with roughly 65% sensitivity and almost 75% specificity. Most expanded thyroid clonotypes (frequency above 0.001) were also found in blood, which suggests that blood repertoires may mirror thyroid immune responses.

The CDR3 sequence holds 12 residues, the cysteine and phenylalanine included. Only the CDR3 DNA stays, 36 bases, in frame from base 1. V gives up 0 bases and J gives up 7 bases, and the segment between their germline ends measures 6 bases. CDR1 and CDR2, per the germline V gene, are MNHNS and SASEGT. In regard to this clonotype: Its recognized antigen is unknown. Within one base of it there is no much larger clone, and no base qualities were kept.

Ophthalmopathy patients had moderately to severely active disease, with a Clinical Activity Score of 3 or more, a NOSPECS grade of 4 or more, and a disease duration of less than 3 months. Patients with uncontrolled infections, other autoimmune diseases, pregnancy or lactation were excluded. Clinical symptoms, serum thyroxine and TRAb, thyroid ultrasound, and orbital computed tomography formed the basis for the diagnoses. Ficoll-Paque density gradient centrifugation was used to isolate PBMCs from under 11 ml of fresh peripheral blood. Trizol reagent was used to extract total RNA, and RNA quality was then checked on an Agilent 2100 Bioanalyzer. The TCR beta CDR3 regions were amplified from RNA transcripts. A first-round RT-PCR of the TCR CDR3 used the HTBI primer set with the Qiagen OneStep RT-PCR kit. The libraries were constructed in a second round of multiplex PCR and then size-selected and purified. The libraries were sequenced on an Illumina HiSeq2000 using paired-end 100 bp reads. Per the source publication's procedure: SOAPnuke was used to process the raw data, removing reads that contained adapters or uncalled bases, had a mean Phred below 15, or lacked an exact match to the constant primer or identifier. High-quality paired reads were merged with COPE v1.2.5, and unique nucleotide sequences were defined as clonotypes. MiTCR v1.1 was used to align the clonotypes against IMGT TRBV, TRBD and TRBJ reference segments. The analysis was restricted to V-J combinations with a frequency above 0.0001, which together covered over 99% of the repertoires. A TCS score was defined as the ratio of F50 (clonal expansion) to E x V (chaos), with BLOSUM62-based TCRdist applied between CDR3 peptides within each V-J. Welch's t-statistics and random forest reduced around 550 V-J features to fewer than 15, which were used in a naive Bayes classifier (R e1071). In TCRdb, the public reads were trimmed at Q25 with fastp and aligned with MiXCR, with productive beta chains retained. Rows merge per CDR3 protein into single entries with the most common DNA and genes. TCRdb, rather than the study authors, made the V and J calls. This sample comprises approximately 600,000 distinct CDR3 sequences, around 20% of them detected only once. The ten largest clones capture under 35% of the sample.

Sequenced: blood. Rearrangement joined TRBV6-1 to TRBJ1-2, with no D gene named confidently. This receptor was taken from a man aged 25 to 45 with Graves' ophthalmopathy. CDR3 region: CASSEAGSGYTF. The DNA reads as follows: TGTGCCAGCAGTGAAGCGGGGAGTGGCTACACCTTC.